These T cell receptor beta chains were read from a single sample in a study of T cells after yellow fever vaccination. TCRdb reprocessed the 5' RACE reads via MiXCR and lists one record per CDR3 protein. The sample has about 370,000 distinct CDR3 sequences, roughly 11% seen once. The sample was PBMCs, taken on the day of the first yellow fever vaccination. The receptors originated from a man between 18 and 29 years old who received the YFV17D yellow fever vaccine. Each CDR3 is given with its conserved first and last residue. The D gene is left open where the match is weak. Not all rows give a size; the values are once, few, many and, for expanded clones, a class.

v_gene	j_gene	abundance	d_gene	CDR3aa	CDR3nt
TRBV7-9	TRBJ2-1	few	.	CASSLRDNSYNEQFF	TGTGCCAGCAGCCTCCGGGACAACAGTTACAATGAGCAGTTCTTC
TRBV30	TRBJ2-5	few	TRBD1	CAWSPGQGWPETQYF	TGTGCCTGGTCCCCGGGACAGGGGTGGCCAGAGACCCAGTACTTC
TRBV5-5	TRBJ2-5	.	TRBD2	CASSLVVGGAGETQYF	TGTGCCAGCAGCTTGGTAGTCGGGGGGGCGGGAGAGACCCAGTACTTC
TRBV30	TRBJ1-1	.	TRBD1	CAWSTHRGLTEAFF	TGTGCCTGGAGTACTCACAGGGGGCTCACTGAAGCTTTCTTT
TRBV12-3/TRBV12-4	TRBJ1-3	few	.	CASSRETGNTIYF	TGTGCCAGCAGTCGGGAGACTGGAAACACCATATATTTT
TRBV4-2	TRBJ1-1	few	.	CASSFLNTEAFF	TGTGCCAGCAGCTTTCTGAACACTGAAGCTTTCTTT
TRBV9	TRBJ2-1	few	TRBD2	CASSVQAGGLYNEQFF	TGTGCCAGCAGCGTACAAGCGGGGGGGCTCTACAATGAGCAGTTCTTC
TRBV5-5	TRBJ2-3	many	TRBD1	CATGTGNGADTQYF	TGTGCCACCGGGACAGGGAATGGCGCAGATACGCAGTATTTT
TRBV4-1	TRBJ1-1	.	.	CASSQADRTTEAFF	TGCGCCAGCAGCCAAGCGGACAGAACGACTGAAGCTTTCTTT
TRBV6-2/TRBV6-3	TRBJ1-1	.	.	CASSDIRRNLNTEAFF	TGTGCCAGCAGCGACATTCGCAGGAATCTGAACACTGAAGCTTTCTTT
TRBV7-2	TRBJ1-2	many	.	CASSHSNYGYTF	TGTGCCAGCAGCCATTCGAACTATGGCTACACCTTC
TRBV12-3/TRBV12-4	TRBJ1-6	many	.	CASSIHPSAGPLHF	TGTGCCAGCAGTATCCACCCGAGTGCGGGTCCCCTCCACTTT
TRBV23-1	TRBJ2-5	few	.	CASSQEAGVWIVPETQYF	TGCGCCAGCAGTCAGGAGGCAGGGGTTTGGATTGTTCCGGAGACCCAGTACTTC
TRBV5-4	TRBJ2-2	few	.	CASILGPGNTGELFF	TGTGCCAGTATCTTAGGTCCGGGCAACACCGGGGAGCTGTTTTTT
TRBV13	TRBJ2-5	.	.	CASSSRNGGIQETQYF	TGTGCCAGCAGCTCGAGGAACGGCGGCATACAAGAGACCCAGTACTTC
TRBV18	TRBJ2-7	.	.	CASSPDGTYEQYF	TGTGCCAGCTCACCGGACGGAACCTACGAGCAGTACTTC
TRBV7-6	TRBJ2-3	.	TRBD1	CASSRTGAADTQYF	TGTGCCAGCAGTAGAACAGGGGCCGCAGATACGCAGTATTTT
TRBV5-1	TRBJ2-3	medium-sized	TRBD2	CASSSLGTSGGADTQYF	TGCGCCAGCAGCTCTTTAGGTACTAGCGGGGGGGCAGATACGCAGTATTTT
TRBV4-1	TRBJ2-3	few	.	CASSQDRGQNTDTQYF	TGCGCCAGCAGCCAAGATAGAGGACAGAACACAGATACGCAGTATTTT
TRBV7-2	TRBJ1-2	.	.	CASTPSFNYGYTF	TGTGCCAGCACCCCGAGCTTCAACTATGGCTACACCTTC
TRBV7-8	TRBJ1-2	.	TRBD1	CASTTGTGGYSNYGYTF	TGTGCCAGCACCACCGGGACAGGGGGTTATTCTAACTATGGCTACACCTTC
TRBV12-3/TRBV12-4	TRBJ2-6	many	.	CASSSPGSSGANVLTF	TGTGCCAGCAGTTCCCCCGGGAGCTCTGGGGCCAACGTCCTGACTTTC
TRBV5-1	TRBJ2-1	few	TRBD2	CASRTTSGVDNEQFF	TGCGCCAGCAGGACCACTAGCGGGGTAGACAATGAGCAGTTCTTC